The 27 T cell receptor beta chains in this list originate from one sample, sequenced in a study of blood T cell repertoires in COVID-19. The data were produced by immunoSEQ multiplex PCR, yet TCRdb's version contains in-frame clones alone and is incomplete. The sample lists tens of thousands of clones; about 86% were seen once. Specimen: peripheral blood. The origin of the receptors is a man in his 70s with acute or convalescent COVID-19.

The genes are TRBV20-1 and TRBJ1-2; TRBD1 aligns across 7 bases. CDR3 size: 12 residues. Germline V gene sequence: CDR1 DFQATT, CDR2 SNEGSKA (reference sequence). After removal of 3 bases from V and 8 bases from J, the junction contained 6 bases not matched to a gene. The CDR3 DNA follows: TGCAGTGCTAGTAAGGGGGCAGGCGGCTACACCTTC. This sequence encodes CSASKGAGGYTF.

This chain links TRBV19 with TRBJ1-1; 8 bases fit TRBD1. Germline V gene data show CDR1 as LNHDA and CDR2 as SQIVND (reference sequence). The CDR3 length is 15 residues. After removal of 6 bases from V and 4 bases from J, the junction contained 10 bases not matched to a gene. The CDR3 DNA is TGTGCCAGTAGCGGGACAGGCCGGGGCGTCACTGAAGCTTTCTTT. It codes for CASSGTGRGVTEAFF. Together with reference TRBV19 and TRBJ1-1, the CDR3 gives the full variable domain: DGGITQSPKYLFRKEGQNVTLSCEQNLNHDAMYWYRQDPGQGLRLIYYSQIVNDFQKGDIAEGYSVSREKKESFPLTVTSAQKNPTAFYLCASSGTGRGVTEAFFGQGTRLTVV.

A remark on this clone: The junction does not match germline at one end; this may be a read error. This sequence joins TRBV7-6 and TRBJ1-4; 10 bases are a match to TRBD1. Germline-derived CDR1 and CDR2 are SGHVS and FNYEAQ. The CDR3 has 16 amino acids. CDR3 nucleotide sequence: TGTGCCAGCAGCTCCTCCCCGGGACAGGGGAATGGAAAACTGTTTTTT. Its translation: CASSSSPGQGNGKLFF.

This clone has just a few counts. V gene TRBV13 combines with J gene TRBJ2-7, with D hard to call. Trimming took 4 bases from V and 2 from J, leaving 15 bases between them. The length of the CDR3 is 15 residues. Germline lookup yields CDR1 PRHDT and CDR2 FYEKMQ (reference sequence). The CDR3 coding sequence is TGTGCCAGCAGCTACTCCAGGCTAAATCCCTACGAGCAGTACTTC. This sequence encodes CASSYSRLNPYEQYF.

This clone was seen a single time. The V call is TRBV2, the J call TRBJ2-6; 14 nucleotides agree with TRBD2. The ends lost 6 bases at V and 4 bases at J; junction bases unmatched: 5. CDR1 and CDR2 from the germline V gene are SNHLY and FYNNEI. This CDR3 region has 17 residues. Written as DNA, the CDR3 is TGTGCCAGCAGAAGACTAGCGGGAGGGTCGGGGGCCAACGTCCTGACTTTC. Its translation is CASRRLAGGSGANVLTF.

This clone was observed once. V is TRBV4-2 and J is TRBJ2-7, with TRBD2 identical over 7 bases. Germline lookup yields CDR1 LGHNA and CDR2 YNFKEQ. The CDR3 length is 16 residues. Trimming at V came to 0 bases and at J to 0 bases, leaving 5 bases not matched to a gene. Here the CDR3 DNA reads TGTGCCAGCAGCCAAGAACCGGGAGGCAGCTCCTACGAGCAGTACTTC. Residues: CASSQEPGGSSYEQYF.

The chain is built from TRBV7-2 and TRBJ2-2; a possible D gene is TRBD2 (6 bases). This CDR3 contains 17 residues. Germline V CDR1 and CDR2: SGHTA, FQGNSA. The germline V and J ends were trimmed by 0 bases and 5 bases, with 16 bases remaining between them. The CDR3 spells CASSLALVRDGTGELFF. CDR3 DNA: TGTGCCAGCAGCTTAGCCCTAGTGCGGGACGGGACCGGGGAGCTGTTTTTT.

The CDR3 DNA follows: TGTGCCAGCAGCCAGCGGGAAAACAATGAGCAGTTCTTC. This gives the protein CASSQRENNEQFF. The chain combines TRBV3-1 (or the pseudogene TRBV3-2) with TRBJ2-1; a weak D match, TRBD2 (6 bases). This CDR3 is 13 amino acids long. Trimming removed 3 bases from V and 5 bases from J, with 8 bases in between. CDR1 is LGHDT and CDR2 is YNNKEL in the germline V gene (reference sequence).

This clone was recorded at least ten times. The V gene is TRBV5-1, the J gene TRBJ2-7; a possible D gene is TRBD1 (5 bases). CDR3 length equals 16 residues. Between the trimmed V and J ends, which lost 4 bases and 3 bases, there was a span of 20 bases. Germline-derived CDR1 and CDR2 are SGHRS and YFSETQ. This CDR3 is CASSPARGVGVYEQYF. CDR3 nucleotides: TGCGCCAGCAGCCCGGCAAGGGGTGTAGGGGTCTACGAGCAGTACTTC.

This clone has only one observation. The chain couples TRBV10-2 to TRBJ2-7, with 8 bases identical to TRBD1. Germline CDR1 and CDR2: WSHSY and SAAADI. V was pared by 1 base and J by 0 bases, with 11 bases of the junction left unmatched. The CDR3 runs to 18 residues. As DNA, the CDR3 is TGCGCCAGCAGTGAGTGGGCAGGGGGCGGTCATAGCTCCTACGAGCAGTACTTC. This codes for CASSEWAGGGHSSYEQYF.

V gene TRBV4-1 combines with J gene TRBJ2-5; 8 nucleotides line up with TRBD2. CDR3 length equals 16 residues. Trimming at V came to 0 bases and at J to 5 bases, leaving 8 bases not matched to a gene. Germline-derived CDR1 and CDR2 are MGHRA and YSYEKL. CDR3 amino acids: CASSQEGSGRGETQYF. In DNA form, the CDR3 reads TGCGCCAGCAGCCAAGAGGGGAGCGGGAGAGGGGAGACCCAGTACTTC.

The chain employs TRBV3-1 (or the pseudogene TRBV3-2) and TRBJ2-2; 9 positions match TRBD1. The V gene end was trimmed by 2 bases and the J gene end by 4 bases; junction bases not matched to a gene: 11. The CDR3 contains 18 residues. CDR1 and CDR2 (germline): LGHDT, YNNKEL (reference sequence). The DNA of the CDR3 is TGTGCCAGCAGCCAAAGGACAGGGGTTACGGGAGCCACCGGGGAGCTGTTTTTT. Its translation: CASSQRTGVTGATGELFF.

The chain couples TRBV19 to TRBJ2-1, with 13 bases fitting TRBD2. This CDR3 contains 15 residues. Looked up from germline, CDR1 is LNHDA and CDR2 is SQIVND (reference sequence). The CDR3 DNA sequence: TGTGCTTCCGGGACTAGCGGGATTCATGGCAATGAGCAGTTCTTC. The encoded protein is CASGTSGIHGNEQFF.

The genes are TRBV5-1 and TRBJ2-5; tentatively, D is TRBD2 (5 bases). CDR1 is SGHRS, CDR2 YFSETQ, per germline. The CDR3 runs to 14 residues. With 4 bases removed from V and 7 bases from J, the gap between germline ends came to 17 bases. As DNA, the CDR3 is TGCGCCAGCAGCCCAGTTGAGGGAGCAGGGACCCAGTACTTC. Protein: CASSPVEGAGTQYF. Full variable domain (rest looked up from reference TRBV5-1 and TRBJ2-5): KAGVTQTPRYLIKTRGQQVTLSCSPISGHRSVSWYQQTPGQGLQFLFEYFSETQRNKGNFPGRFSGRQFSNSRSEMNVSTLELGDSALYLCASSPVEGAGTQYFGPGTRLLVL.

The sample holds one count of this clone. The V call is TRBV27, the J call TRBJ2-7, with 8 bases fitting TRBD1. Germline CDR1 and CDR2: MNHEY and SMNVEV (reference sequence). The V and J ends lost 0 bases and 4 bases, in that order; junction bases with no gene match: 5. CDR3 length: 15 residues. CDR3 sequence reads: CASSLSDRGGYEQYF. In DNA form, the CDR3 reads TGTGCCAGCAGTTTATCTGACAGGGGCGGGTACGAGCAGTACTTC.

This clone has only one observation. This rearrangement joins TRBV4-2 to TRBJ1-2, with a possible D match to TRBD1 (6 bases). V lost 5 bases, J lost 4 bases, and 14 bases lay in between. Germline CDR1 is LGHNA and CDR2 is YNFKEQ. The CDR3 has 14 amino acids. Here the CDR3 DNA reads TGTGCCAGCAGCAGAGAGGGGGTGGGCTATGGCTACACCTTC. Residues: CASSREGVGYGYTF.

This chain links TRBV6-5 with TRBJ2-3; possibly TRBD1 for D (6 bases). Trimming shortened V by 4 bases and J by 6 bases, and 11 bases separated the two germline ends. CDR1 is MNHEY and CDR2 is SVGAGI in the germline V gene. CDR3 length: 13 residues. The CDR3 DNA reads as TGTGCCAGCAGTTGGGAGAGGGGGGATACGCAGTATTTT. Amino acids: CASSWERGDTQYF.

This clone was detected a few times. The chain couples TRBV27 to TRBJ1-5, with 8 bases identical to TRBD1. Losses at the gene ends were 8 bases for V and 1 base for J; bases not matched to a gene: 4. The germline gives CDR1 MNHEY, CDR2 SMNVEV (reference sequence). The CDR3 covers 14 residues. The CDR3 sequence: CASAGQESNQPQHF. In DNA, the CDR3 is TGTGCCAGCGCGGGACAGGAAAGCAATCAGCCCCAGCATTTT.

The rearrangement joins TRBV3-1 (or the pseudogene TRBV3-2) to TRBJ2-2; D gene unclear. V dropped 4 bases and J dropped 5 bases, with 5 bases sitting between them. From germline, CDR1 is LGHDT and CDR2 YNNKEL (reference sequence). This CDR3 has 12 amino acids. The CDR3 is CASSLLTGELFF. The DNA of the CDR3 is TGTGCCAGCAGCCTCCTAACCGGGGAGCTGTTTTTT.

This chain links TRBV28 with TRBJ1-2, with 10 bases matching TRBD1. Germline-derived CDR1 and CDR2 are MDHEN and SYDVKM. V was pared by 7 bases and J by 8 bases, with 10 bases of the junction left unmatched. The CDR3 is 14 amino acids. The CDR3 region has the DNA TGTGCCAGCACCCCGACAGGGGGCTTAGGGGGCTACACCTTC. This translates into CASTPTGGLGGYTF.

The rearrangement uses TRBV19 and TRBJ1-5; 8 nucleotides agree with TRBD1. The junction had 9 bases not matched to a gene; V was cut back by 4 bases and J by 4 bases. The CDR3 is 16 residues long. Germline-derived CDR1 and CDR2 are LNHDA and SQIVND (reference sequence). The CDR3 DNA sequence: TGTGCCAGTAGTACCCTAGTGGACAGGGATAATCAGCCCCAGCATTTT. It translates to CASSTLVDRDNQPQHF.

The V and J genes are TRBV5-8 and TRBJ1-1; a weak D match, TRBD1 (6 bases). Germline V CDR1 and CDR2: SGHTS, YDEGEE. Trimming left V 7 bases short and J 3 bases short, with 10 bases between. This CDR3 comprises 12 residues. CDR3 bases: TGTGCCAGCTTCAGGGGCTACACTGAAGCTTTCTTT. Its translation is CASFRGYTEAFF. The full variable domain, in which reference TRBV5-8 and TRBJ1-1 provide the parts outside the CDR3, is EAGVTQSPTHLIKTRGQQATLRCSPISGHTSVYWYQQALGLGLQFLLWYDEGEERNRGNFPPRFSGRQFPNYSSELNVNALELEDSALYLCASFRGYTEAFFGQGTRLTVV.

V usage is TRBV5-4 and J usage is TRBJ2-2; a weak D match, TRBD1 (6 bases). This CDR3 region has 14 residues. Germline values: CDR1 SGHNT, CDR2 YYREEE (reference sequence). The ends were cut back, 4 bases at V and 2 bases at J, with 9 bases in the middle. The DNA for the CDR3 is TGTGCCAGCAGCGGCAGGGGAAACACCGGGGAGCTGTTTTTT. It encodes CASSGRGNTGELFF.

This chain uses TRBV28 with TRBJ1-2; a possible D gene is TRBD1 (5 bases). The CDR3 spans 15 residues. V was trimmed by 7 bases and J by 1 base, leaving 16 bases between them. The germline gives CDR1 MDHEN, CDR2 SYDVKM. CDR3 loop: CASMVGAAGNYGYTF. In nucleotides, the CDR3 is TGTGCCAGCATGGTAGGGGCTGCCGGTAACTATGGCTACACCTTC.

The chain is built from TRBV6-1 and TRBJ2-7; TRBD1 matches 8 bases. After removal of 3 bases from V and 0 bases from J, the junction contained 4 bases not matched to a gene. Per germline, CDR1 MNHNS and CDR2 SASEGT. The CDR3 contains 15 residues. The CDR3 spells CASSETGVSSYEQYF. The CDR3 region has the DNA TGTGCCAGCAGTGAGACAGGGGTAAGCTCCTACGAGCAGTACTTC.

V and J are TRBV6-5 and TRBJ1-1; TRBD1 might be the D (5 bases). Trimming left V 0 bases short and J 2 bases short, with 10 bases between. Germline CDR1 reads MNHEY; CDR2 reads SVGAGI. The CDR3 covers 15 residues. This chain's CDR3 is CASSYSRRGNTEAFF. The CDR3 bases are TGTGCCAGCAGTTACTCGAGAAGGGGTAACACTGAAGCTTTCTTT.

The CDR3 DNA sequence: TGTGCCAGCAGTTCCGATCCCGGGACTAGCGGTAATGAGCAGTTCTTC. Translation gives CASSSDPGTSGNEQFF. The chain has TRBV6-5 and TRBJ2-1; 11 bases are shared with TRBD2. The CDR3 extends over 16 amino acids. Trimming cost V 4 bases and J 7 bases; bases outside gene matches: 9. CDR1 is MNHEY, CDR2 SVGAGI, per germline.